A selection of T cell receptor beta chains follows, all from one sample in a study of T cells after posttransplantation cyclophosphamide. Method: immunoSEQ multiplex PCR; TCRdb's copy keeps in-frame clones and lacks some. Recorded here are approximately 39,000 clones, none singletons. The sequenced sample was PBMCs. The source is a man aged 45-65 years in good health, CMV-negative, and a related stem cell transplant donor. CDR3s leave out the opening cysteine and the closing phenylalanine or tryptophan. The order of the fields is clone size, V gene, CDR3 protein. Where a row states a size, it is once, few, many or the class of an expanded clone; other rows omit it.

many TRBV5-4 ASTLGQGQETQY
many TRBV6-6 ASRTRTGLNQPQH
many TRBV10-3 AISEGAGVYTEAF
many TRBV5-4 ASSLERNTQY
many TRBV27 ASSQAWGATSYEQY
many TRBV5-5 ASSGTGGTEAF
many TRBV7-9 ASNTYEGARGYT
many TRBV9 ASSVGSRAYEQY
many TRBV29-1 RAQGLMDTEAF
many TRBV5-1 ASSLHQGATDTQY
many TRBV7-8 ASSSRPTYEQY
many TRBV5-6 ASSLRAYTEAF
many TRBV11-2 ASSLYFSYEQY
many TRBV4-3 ASSQDTRQGASGNTIY
many TRBV27 ASSLIARGRGTEAF
many TRBV2 ASSAYNSPLH
many TRBV7-6 ASSPRAQGAGEKLF
. TRBV6-5 ASSYSIASSYNEQL
many TRBV11-2 ASSLGGTSDYNEQF
many TRBV5-8 ASSLGSSGGYNEQF
many TRBV6-6 ASSQGVYNEQF
many TRBV29-1 SVAQGSNSNQPQH